These 13 T cell receptor beta chains came from one sample sequenced in a study of radiotherapy plus CTLA-4 blockade in lung cancer. The table came from immunoSEQ multiplex PCR; TCRdb's copy has only in-frame clones and leaves some out. The table includes 47,000 or so clones, about 88% detected once. The specimen was peripheral blood, collected from a patient treated with radiotherapy plus ipilimumab. Every receptor here comes from a human donor with non-small cell lung cancer whose response to radiotherapy plus ipilimumab could not be evaluated.

The chain employs TRBV5-1 and TRBJ2-3, with D tentatively TRBD2 (5 bases). There are 14 residues in the CDR3. V gave up 5 bases and J gave up 0 bases, with 10 bases separating them. Germline CDR1 and CDR2: SGHRS and YFSETQ. The CDR3 sequence is CASRLAPSTDTQYF. Written as DNA, the CDR3 is TGCGCCAGCAGGCTAGCCCCTAGCACAGATACGCAGTATTTT.

The chain couples TRBV6-5 to TRBJ1-1; the D gene is possibly TRBD1 (5 bases). This CDR3 comprises 15 residues. The germline V and J ends were trimmed by 4 bases and 8 bases, with 20 bases remaining between them. Germline CDR1 MNHEY, CDR2 SVGAGI. The CDR3 DNA reads as TGTGCCAGCAGTTCATCGGGGGTCGGACCCGGGGAAGCTTTCTTT. This sequence encodes CASSSSGVGPGEAFF.

The rearrangement uses TRBV7-2 and TRBJ2-1; 8 bases agree with TRBD1. The CDR3 length is 15 residues. V lost 5 bases and J lost 6; bases outside the gene matches: 9. Germline-derived CDR1 and CDR2 are SGHTA and FQGNSA. The CDR3 DNA reads as TGTGCCAGCAGCGCTCCAGGACAGGGATCCAATGAGCAGTTCTTC. It encodes CASSAPGQGSNEQFF.

The chain links TRBV9 to TRBJ2-7; a weak D match, TRBD1 (6 bases). V was trimmed by 3 bases and J by 5 bases, leaving 12 bases between them. This CDR3 comprises 13 residues. The germline CDR1 and CDR2 sequences are SGDLS and YYNGEE. In DNA form, the CDR3 reads TGTGCCAGCAGCGCCCCTAACAGGGACGAGCAGTACTTC. Its translation is CASSAPNRDEQYF.

The chain is built from TRBV15 and TRBJ1-1; the D is unclear. V was cut by 0 bases and J by 5 bases, with 13 bases left in between. This CDR3 has 15 residues. Germline V CDR1 and CDR2: LNHNV, YYDKDF (reference sequence). The CDR3 sequence is CATSREGTLGTEAFF. The CDR3 coding sequence is TGTGCCACCAGCAGAGAGGGCACATTGGGTACTGAAGCTTTCTTT.

V is TRBV5-1 and J is TRBJ2-7, with 10 nucleotides matching TRBD2. The CDR3 contains 13 residues. CDR1 is SGHRS and CDR2 is YFSETQ in the germline V gene. V lost 5 bases and J lost 4; bases outside the gene matches: 3. The CDR3 protein is CASRETSGYEQYF. The CDR3 DNA reads as TGCGCCAGCAGAGAGACTAGCGGGTACGAGCAGTACTTC. The full variable domain, its missing parts supplied by reference TRBV5-1 and TRBJ2-7, is KAGVTQTPRYLIKTRGQQVTLSCSPISGHRSVSWYQQTPGQGLQFLFEYFSETQRNKGNFPGRFSGRQFSNSRSEMNVSTLELGDSALYLCASRETSGYEQYFGPGTRLTVT.

The CDR3 region has the DNA TGCGCCAGCAGCCAAGACCTAGCGGGCCCCTACAATGAGCAGTTCTTC. Translating gives CASSQDLAGPYNEQFF. V and J are TRBV4-3 and TRBJ2-1; 8 bases align to TRBD2. The length of the CDR3 is 16 residues. The V gene's germline CDR1 is LGHNA and CDR2 YSLEER. V lost 0 bases, J lost 2 bases, and 3 bases stayed unmatched.

The V gene is TRBV28, the J gene TRBJ1-5; 7 nucleotides line up with TRBD1. The CDR3 contains 18 residues. Trimming removed 6 bases from V and 4 bases from J; junction bases left unmatched: 18. Germline V gene sequence: CDR1 MDHEN, CDR2 SYDVKM. The CDR3 here is CASSPRTRQGSANQPQHF. In nucleotides, the CDR3 is TGTGCCAGCAGCCCAAGAACAAGACAGGGAAGTGCAAATCAGCCCCAGCATTTT.

This chain connects TRBV7-2 to TRBJ2-7, with D hard to call. The CDR3 has 11 amino acids. V was trimmed by 4 bases and J by 3 bases, leaving 4 bases between them. The V gene's germline CDR1 is SGHTA and CDR2 FQGNSA. Here the CDR3 reads CASSSDYEQYF. CDR3 nucleotide sequence: TGTGCCAGCAGCTCAGACTACGAGCAGTACTTC.

The V and J genes are TRBV28 and TRBJ2-1; 10 nucleotides match TRBD2. Trimming took 3 bases from V and 3 from J; bases not matched to a gene: 2. The CDR3 consists of 15 residues. CDR1 MDHEN and CDR2 SYDVKM come from the germline V gene. This CDR3 is CASSFTSGVYNEQFF. The CDR3 DNA reads TGTGCCAGCAGTTTTACTAGCGGGGTCTACAATGAGCAGTTCTTC.

This chain connects TRBV7-2 to TRBJ2-1; maybe TRBD1 (7 bases). V was clipped by 4 bases and J by 2 bases, with 18 bases between them. The CDR3 runs 17 residues. Germline V gene lookup returns CDR1 SGHTA and CDR2 FQGNSA. DNA for the CDR3: TGTGCCAGCAGCTCATTACAGGGGTGGGGGGCCTACAATGAGCAGTTCTTC. Amino acid sequence: CASSSLQGWGAYNEQFF.

This rearrangement joins TRBV23-1 to TRBJ1-5, with D possibly TRBD1 on 5 matching bases. TRBV23-1 is treated as an ORF (open reading frame) with a function not yet certain. CDR3 length: 13 residues. V lost 8 bases to trimming and J lost 5 bases, with 13 bases between them. The CDR3 sequence: CASPRGGYQPQHF. DNA of the CDR3: TGCGCCAGCCCTCGTGGGGGGTATCAGCCCCAGCATTTT.

The CDR3 DNA sequence: TGCGCCAGCAGCATATTAGCGGGGGAGTACAATGAGCAGTTCTTC. Encoded protein: CASSILAGEYNEQFF. The rearrangement uses TRBV5-1 and TRBJ2-1; 9 bases map to TRBD2. Germline lookup yields CDR1 SGHRS and CDR2 YFSETQ. There are 15 residues in the CDR3. The trim removed 4 bases at V and 4 bases at J, leaving 6 bases unmatched.